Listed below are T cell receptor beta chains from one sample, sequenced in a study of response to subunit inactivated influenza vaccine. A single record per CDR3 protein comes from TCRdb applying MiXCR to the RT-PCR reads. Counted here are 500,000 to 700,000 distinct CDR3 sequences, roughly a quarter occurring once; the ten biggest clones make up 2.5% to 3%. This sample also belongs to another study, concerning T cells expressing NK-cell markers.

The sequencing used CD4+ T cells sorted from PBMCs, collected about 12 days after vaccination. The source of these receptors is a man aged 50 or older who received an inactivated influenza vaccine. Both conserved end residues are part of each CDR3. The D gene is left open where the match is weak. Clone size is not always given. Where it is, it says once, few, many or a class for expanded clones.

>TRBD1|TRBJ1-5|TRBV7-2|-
TGTGCCAGCAGCTTCCAGGGGGATAGCAATCAGCCCCAGCATTTT
CASSFQGDSNQPQHF
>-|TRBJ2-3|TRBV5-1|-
TGCGCCAGCAGCTTATCGCACGGGATCAAAGATACGCAGTATTTT
CASSLSHGIKDTQYF
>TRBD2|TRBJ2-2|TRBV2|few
TGTGCCAGCAGTGGACTAGCGGGATACACCGGGGAGCTGTTTTTT
CASSGLAGYTGELFF
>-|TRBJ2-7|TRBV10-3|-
TGTGCCATCAGTGCTACCCGGGCCCCCGGCTACGAGCAGTACTTC
CAISATRAPGYEQYF
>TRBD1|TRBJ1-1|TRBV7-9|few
TGTGCCAGCAGCTTAACTCGAGGACAGGGGGTTCTCACTGAAGCTTTCTTT
CASSLTRGQGVLTEAFF
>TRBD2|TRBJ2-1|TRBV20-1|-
TGCAGTGCTAGAATCCCCCTTGACCTAGCGGGGGGCCGTAACAATGAGCAGTTCTTC
CSARIPLDLAGGRNNEQFF
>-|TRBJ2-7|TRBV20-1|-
TGCAGTGCTAGTGACCAGTCCTACGAGCAGTACTTC
CSASDQSYEQYF
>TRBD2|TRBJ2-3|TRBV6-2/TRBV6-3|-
TGTGCCAGCAGTTTTCGGAGCGGGGGTATGGCAGATACGCAGTATTTT
CASSFRSGGMADTQYF
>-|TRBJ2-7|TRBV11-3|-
TGTGCCAGCAGCGCCCCAACACGCTACGAGCAGTACTTC
CASSAPTRYEQYF
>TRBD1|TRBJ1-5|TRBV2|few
TGTGCCAGCAGTACCCCAGGGGGAAGCAATCAGCCCCAGCATTTT
CASSTPGGSNQPQHF
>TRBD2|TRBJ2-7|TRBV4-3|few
TGCGCCAGCAGCCAAGATAGAGCTAGCGGGACATCGACGCAGTACTTC
CASSQDRASGTSTQYF
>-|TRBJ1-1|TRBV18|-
TGTGCCAGCTCACCACCAGGTCAGGGCGGCACTGAAGCTTTCTTT
CASSPPGQGGTEAFF
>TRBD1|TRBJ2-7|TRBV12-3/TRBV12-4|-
TGTGCCAGCAGGCTGGGACAGGGGGGATTCTACGAGCAGTACTTC
CASRLGQGGFYEQYF
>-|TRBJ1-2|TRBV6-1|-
TGTGCCAGCAGTAGAACAGGGCAAGTTATCAACTATGGCTACACCTTC
CASSRTGQVINYGYTF
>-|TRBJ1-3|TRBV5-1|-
TGCGCCAGCAGCGGCACAGAGGGAAACACCATATATTTT
CASSGTEGNTIYF
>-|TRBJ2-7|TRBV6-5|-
TGTGCCAGCAGCTTAACAGGGTCTGCCCACGAGCAGTACTTC
CASSLTGSAHEQYF
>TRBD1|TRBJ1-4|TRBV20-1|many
TGCAGTGCGACAGGGTCCGTGGCTGAAAAACTGTTTTTT
CSATGSVAEKLFF
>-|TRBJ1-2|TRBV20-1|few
TGCAGTGCTAGCCCCCGCCCCGGGACGCGAAGAGGTGGGGGCTACACCTTC
CSASPRPGTRRGGGYTF
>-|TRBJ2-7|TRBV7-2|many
TGTGCCAGCAGCTTAGACGCGTACGAGCAGTACTTC
CASSLDAYEQYF
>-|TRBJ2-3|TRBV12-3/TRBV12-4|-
TGTGCCAGCAGTTCTACCCCAGATACGCAGTATTTT
CASSSTPDTQYF
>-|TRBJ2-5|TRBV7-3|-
TGTGCCAGCAGCTTAGGCCCCCCCCCTGGGACCCAGTACTTC
CASSLGPPPGTQYF
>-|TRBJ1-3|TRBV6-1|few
TGTGCCAGCAACCAAGGGCAGAGTGGAAACACCATATATTTT
CASNQGQSGNTIYF